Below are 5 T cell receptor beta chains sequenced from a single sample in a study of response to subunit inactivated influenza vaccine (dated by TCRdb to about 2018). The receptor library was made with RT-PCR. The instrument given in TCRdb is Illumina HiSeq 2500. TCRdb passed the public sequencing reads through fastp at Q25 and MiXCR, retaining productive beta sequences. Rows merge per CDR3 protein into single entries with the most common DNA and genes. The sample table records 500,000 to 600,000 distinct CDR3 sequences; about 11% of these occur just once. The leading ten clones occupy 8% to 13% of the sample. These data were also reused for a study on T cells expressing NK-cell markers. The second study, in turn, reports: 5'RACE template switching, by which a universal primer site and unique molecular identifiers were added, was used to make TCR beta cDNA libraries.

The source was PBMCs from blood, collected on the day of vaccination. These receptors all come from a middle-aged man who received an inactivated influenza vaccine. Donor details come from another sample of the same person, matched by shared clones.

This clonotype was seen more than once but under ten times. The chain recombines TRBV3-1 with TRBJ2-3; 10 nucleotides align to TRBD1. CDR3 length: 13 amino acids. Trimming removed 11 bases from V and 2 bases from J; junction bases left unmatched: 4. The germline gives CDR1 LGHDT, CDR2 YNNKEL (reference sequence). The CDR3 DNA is TGTGCCTCCGGGACAGGGGCCACAGATACGCAGTATTTT. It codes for CASGTGATDTQYF.

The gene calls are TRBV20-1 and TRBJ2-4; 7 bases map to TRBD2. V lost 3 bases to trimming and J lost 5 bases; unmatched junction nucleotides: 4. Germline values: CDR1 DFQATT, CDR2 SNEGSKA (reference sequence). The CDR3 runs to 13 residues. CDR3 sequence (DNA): TGCAGTGCTAGTTGGACTAGTCAAAACATTCAGTACTTC. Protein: CSASWTSQNIQYF.

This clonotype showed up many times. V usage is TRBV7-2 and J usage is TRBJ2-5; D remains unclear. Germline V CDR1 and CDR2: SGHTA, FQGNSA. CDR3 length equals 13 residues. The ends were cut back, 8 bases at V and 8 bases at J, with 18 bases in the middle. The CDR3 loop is CASSDWSSETQYF. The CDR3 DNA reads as TGTGCCAGCTCGGATTGGAGTTCAGAAACCCAGTACTTC. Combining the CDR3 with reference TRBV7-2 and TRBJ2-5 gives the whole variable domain GAGVSQSPSNKVTEKGKDVELRCDPISGHTALYWYRQSLGQGLEFLIYFQGNSAPDKSGLPSDRFSAERTGGSVSTLTIQRTQQEDSAVYLCASSDWSSETQYFGPGTRLLVL.

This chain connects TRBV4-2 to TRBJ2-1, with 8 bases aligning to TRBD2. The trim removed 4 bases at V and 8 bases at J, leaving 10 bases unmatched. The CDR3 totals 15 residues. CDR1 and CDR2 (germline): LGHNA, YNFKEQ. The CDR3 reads CASSLPGLVTHEQFF. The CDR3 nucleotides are TGTGCCAGCAGCCTCCCGGGACTAGTCACCCATGAGCAGTTCTTC.

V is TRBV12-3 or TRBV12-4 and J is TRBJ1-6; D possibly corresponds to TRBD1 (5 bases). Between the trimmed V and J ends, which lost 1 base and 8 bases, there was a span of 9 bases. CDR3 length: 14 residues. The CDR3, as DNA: TGTGCCAGCAGTTTAGTCCAGACAGATTCACCCCTCCACTTT. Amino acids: CASSLVQTDSPLHF.